These 5 T cell receptor beta chains share one sample of origin, sequenced in a study of regulatory T cells in long-lasting Graves disease. With iRepertoire HTBI primers and Arm-PCR of CDR3 regions, TCR beta libraries were built. TCRdb re-analysed the multiplex PCR reads in MiXCR, keeping a single row per CDR3 protein. The data hold about 420,000 distinct CDR3 sequences, with around 24% observed a single time. Time point noted: persistent/refractory GD, antithyroid drugs over 5 years with positive TRAb. After RNA was extracted from PBMCs, the TCR library was made from it. This sample comprised peripheral blood mononuclear cells (PBMCs), obtained when the disease was refractory, from a patient treated with antithyroid drugs. The receptors here all came from a female donor with Graves disease.

The rearrangement joins TRBV30 to TRBJ1-2; D not certain. From germline, CDR1 is GTSNPN and CDR2 SVGIG (reference sequence). Deletions cut 3 bases from V and 3 bases from J, with 20 bases between. This CDR3 contains 16 residues. CDR3 in DNA: TGTGCCTGGAGCGTAACCGGGCTACCGACGGACTATGGCTACACCTTC. Its protein product is CAWSVTGLPTDYGYTF.

V usage is TRBV2 and J usage is TRBJ1-1; 9 bases align to TRBD1. This CDR3 is 15 amino acids long. J lost 11 bases, V lost 6 bases, and 16 bases had no gene match. Germline values: CDR1 SNHLY, CDR2 FYNNEI. In DNA, the CDR3 is TGTGCCAGCAGCCGTCCCGGGACAGGGAGAGAGCGGGCTTTCTTT. Protein: CASSRPGTGRERAFF.

This clonotype was seen only a few times. CDR3 residues: CASSLEGGSFSLPYF. As DNA, the CDR3 is TGTGCCAGCAGCTTAGAGGGCGGGAGTTTTTCACTTCCGTACTTC. This chain links TRBV7-2 with TRBJ2-7, with TRBD2 matching 7 bases. The CDR3 covers 15 residues. The ends lost 1 base at V and 12 bases at J; junction bases unmatched: 15. Germline CDR1 and CDR2: SGHTA and FQGNSA.

On this clonotype itself: This may arise from a read error, as a much more abundant clone is one base away. Because the CDR3 is missing its conserved closing phenylalanine or tryptophan, this is likely a read error. V usage is TRBV6-1 and J usage is TRBJ1-1; D might be TRBD1 (6 bases). With 11 bases removed from V and 3 bases from J, the gap between germline ends came to 16 bases. The CDR3 loop spans 13 amino acids. Germline CDR1 is MNHNS and CDR2 is SASEGT. The CDR3 is CAAAGARDTEAFL. CDR3 DNA: TGTGCCGCCGCGGGGGCTCGGGACACTGAAGCTTTCCTT.

The chain links TRBV6-1 to TRBJ1-5, with D possibly being TRBD1 (5 bases). Trimming removed 6 bases at V and 4 bases at J, with 16 bases between. Germline CDR1 MNHNS, CDR2 SASEGT. The CDR3 loop spans 15 amino acids. CDR3 in amino acids: CASRKAQETNQPQHF. The DNA for the CDR3 is TGTGCCAGCAGGAAGGCACAGGAGACTAATCAGCCCCAGCATTTT.